These 21 T cell receptor beta chains originate from one sample sequenced in a study of blood T cell repertoires in COVID-19 (TCRdb year 2020). Library construction relied on the immunoSEQ multiplex PCR assay. Not all clones reach the TCRdb copy of this immuneACCESS table, which keeps in-frame sequences only. Checked studies attribute under half of the gap to unresolved V genes and leave the rest unexplained. In all, the sample holds approximately 170,000 clones, and less than 80% of those were seen once. Around 20% of the sample goes to the ten largest clones. Sequencing input: PBMCs or T cells enriched from blood (not recorded which). Receptor source: a woman aged 70-85 years in a cohort exposed to, infected with or recovered from COVID-19 (not recorded which).

A few counts support this clone. The J gene is TRBJ1-2, the V gene TRBV28, with no clear D. This CDR3 has 11 residues. The V end lost 5 bases, the J end lost 8 bases, and 9 bases lay between the germline ends. Germline CDR1 and CDR2: MDHEN and SYDVKM. In nucleotides, the CDR3 is TGTGCCAGCAGTACCCGCAGAGGCTACACCTTC. Protein product: CASSTRRGYTF.

This chain links TRBV27 with TRBJ1-2; possibly TRBD1 for D (6 bases). V lost 11 bases and J lost 0, with 16 bases in between. The CDR3 runs to 14 residues. The germline V gene encodes CDR1 MNHEY and CDR2 SMNVEV (reference sequence). CDR3 coding DNA: TGTGCCGGGAAACAGGGAGGGTCTAACTATGGCTACACCTTC. Translated, it gives CAGKQGGSNYGYTF.

The genes are TRBV28 and TRBJ1-1; D ambiguous. V lost 6 bases, J lost 5 bases, and 10 bases lay in between. Germline V lookup: CDR1 MDHEN, CDR2 SYDVKM. The CDR3 totals 12 residues. The CDR3 DNA follows: TGTGCCAGCAGCCTACTAGGGACTGAAGCTTTCTTT. This sequence encodes CASSLLGTEAFF.

The V and J genes are TRBV27 and TRBJ1-4; a weak D match, TRBD1 (6 bases). The length of the CDR3 is 18 residues. From germline, CDR1 is MNHEY and CDR2 SMNVEV (reference sequence). Between the trimmed V and J ends, which lost 1 base and 8 bases, there was a span of 23 bases. CDR3 DNA: TGTGCCAGCAGTTTATTGGTCCCCGGGACCACTCAGGGGGAAAAACTGTTTTTT. It translates to CASSLLVPGTTQGEKLFF.

V and J are TRBV7-2 and TRBJ1-2; maybe TRBD1 (6 bases). CDR1 is SGHTA, CDR2 FQGNSA, per germline. The CDR3 is 14 amino acids. Trimming took 2 bases from V and 8 from J, leaving 15 bases between them. In nucleotides, the CDR3 is TGTGCCAGCAGCTTAAACCAACAGGGAGGGGGCTACACCTTC. Translation: CASSLNQQGGGYTF. The full variable domain, with the rest looked up from reference TRBV7-2 and TRBJ1-2, is GAGVSQSPSNKVTEKGKDVELRCDPISGHTALYWYRQSLGQGLEFLIYFQGNSAPDKSGLPSDRFSAERTGGSVSTLTIQRTQQEDSAVYLCASSLNQQGGGYTFGSGTRLTVV.

J is TRBJ2-3 and V is TRBV11-3, with D perhaps matching TRBD2 (5 bases). V gave up 1 base and J gave up 0 bases, with 11 bases separating them. Germline V gene sequence: CDR1 SGHNT, CDR2 YENEEA. The CDR3 is 16 residues long. This chain's CDR3 is CASSLAGGPSTDTQYF. In nucleotides, the CDR3 is TGTGCCAGCAGCTTAGCGGGCGGGCCTAGCACAGATACGCAGTATTTT.

The V and J genes are TRBV5-8 and TRBJ1-2; possible D gene TRBD1, 6 bases. Germline V gene lookup returns CDR1 SGHTS and CDR2 YDEGEE. V was shortened by 4 bases and J by 0 bases, with 13 bases between the two germline ends. This CDR3 is built from 15 residues. For the CDR3, the DNA is TGTGCCAGCAGCGTACGGGACACTTCTAACTATGGCTACACCTTC. Translated, it gives CASSVRDTSNYGYTF.

The chain employs TRBV18 and TRBJ2-6, with 9 bases fitting TRBD1. Germline CDR1 is KGHSH and CDR2 is LQKENI. This CDR3 is 19 amino acids long. The junction had 11 bases not matched to a gene; V was cut back by 2 bases and J by 3 bases. The CDR3 spells CASSPTQGANAYGANVLTF. CDR3 DNA: TGTGCCAGCTCACCAACACAGGGGGCCAATGCCTATGGGGCCAACGTCCTGACTTTC.

This chain connects TRBV9 to TRBJ2-1, with TRBD2 identical over 7 bases. J gave up 1 base and V 4 bases, and 5 bases lay outside the gene matches. The CDR3 is 15 amino acids. Germline assignment: CDR1 SGDLS and CDR2 YYNGEE. The CDR3 DNA reads as TGTGCCAGCAGCCCCCCGGGACTATCCTACAATGAGCAGTTCTTC. Protein: CASSPPGLSYNEQFF. Full variable domain (remainder filled in from reference TRBV9 and TRBJ2-1): DSGVTQTPKHLITATGQRVTLRCSPRSGDLSVYWYQQSLDQGLQFLIQYYNGEERAKGNILERFSAQQFPDLHSELNLSSLELGDSALYFCASSPPGLSYNEQFFGPGTRLTVL.

This chain links TRBV7-3 with TRBJ2-2; TRBD2 agrees at 7 bases. Per the germline V gene, CDR1 is SGHTA and CDR2 is FQGTGA. CDR3 length: 14 amino acids. With 8 bases clipped from V and 0 bases from J, the junction kept 3 bases outside the gene matches. The CDR3 DNA follows: TGTGCCAGCGCGGGGGTCGCGAACACCGGGGAGCTGTTTTTT. Its translation: CASAGVANTGELFF. The full variable domain, completed using reference TRBV7-3 and TRBJ2-2, is GAGVSQTPSNKVTEKGKYVELRCDPISGHTALYWYRQSLGQGPEFLIYFQGTGAADDSGLPNDRFFAVRPEGSVSTLKIQRTERGDSAVYLCASAGVANTGELFFGEGSRLTVL.

The rearrangement links TRBV15 to TRBJ1-2, with D perhaps TRBD1 (5 bases). The CDR3 runs to 14 residues. The V end was cut by 4 bases, the J end by 2 bases, with 11 bases between. Germline values: CDR1 LNHNV, CDR2 YYDKDF (reference sequence). The CDR3 is CATSKYGGNYGYTF. CDR3 nucleotides: TGTGCCACCAGCAAGTACGGGGGGAACTATGGCTACACCTTC.

The rearrangement uses TRBV5-4 and TRBJ2-1; D may be TRBD2 (6 bases). This CDR3 region has 14 residues. CDR1 is SGHNT and CDR2 is YYREEE in the germline V gene (reference sequence). V shed 4 bases and J shed 4 bases, with 12 bases lying between them. This CDR3 reads CASSNQAGYNEQFF. The DNA of the CDR3 is TGTGCCAGCAGCAACCAAGCGGGTTACAATGAGCAGTTCTTC.

The chain is built from TRBV28 and TRBJ2-7; 9 nucleotides match TRBD2. The ends lost 4 bases at V and 6 bases at J; junction bases unmatched: 7. CDR1 is MDHEN and CDR2 is SYDVKM in the germline V gene. This CDR3 contains 14 residues. The CDR3 here is CASSSGGLAREQYF. DNA of the CDR3: TGTGCCAGCAGTTCCGGTGGACTAGCGCGCGAGCAGTACTTC.

This clone was counted between two and nine times. The J gene is TRBJ2-2, the V gene TRBV24-1, with D possibly matching TRBD2 (5 bases). This CDR3 has 13 residues. Germline V gives CDR1 KGHDR, CDR2 SFDVKD. V was shortened by 6 bases and J by 3 bases, with 7 bases between the two germline ends. The CDR3 sequence: CATSLADTGELFF. The CDR3 DNA reads TGTGCCACCAGTCTAGCAGACACCGGGGAGCTGTTTTTT.

The V call is TRBV7-8, the J call TRBJ2-1; 10 nucleotides line up with TRBD2. The germline gives CDR1 SGHVS, CDR2 FQNEAQ. V gave up 5 bases and J gave up 9 bases; unmatched junction bases: 16. There are 17 residues in the CDR3. The CDR3 spells CASSPRSGAGGEGEQFF. Here the CDR3 DNA reads TGTGCCAGCAGCCCCCGGAGTGGAGCGGGGGGGGAGGGTGAGCAGTTCTTC.

The chain has TRBV7-2 and TRBJ2-1; 11 bases align to TRBD1. CDR3 length: 16 amino acids. Germline lookup yields CDR1 SGHTA and CDR2 FQGNSA. J was trimmed by 8 bases and V by 3 bases; bases with no gene match: 9. CDR3 region: CASSFAPGTGGHEQFF. The CDR3 nucleotides are TGTGCCAGCAGCTTTGCCCCCGGGACAGGGGGTCATGAGCAGTTCTTC.

The gene calls are TRBV7-8 and TRBJ2-3; 8 nucleotides match TRBD1. Trimming cost V 5 bases and J 6 bases; bases outside gene matches: 7. Germline CDR1 reads SGHVS; CDR2 reads FQNEAQ. This CDR3 spans 14 amino acids. This CDR3 is CASSLGQVGDTQYF. CDR3 DNA sequence: TGTGCCAGCAGCCTGGGACAGGTGGGCGATACGCAGTATTTT.

This clone was observed a handful of times. The chain employs TRBV7-2 and TRBJ1-5; possible D gene TRBD1, 5 bases. V was pared by 1 base and J by 7 bases, with 11 bases between. This CDR3 is built from 14 residues. Germline CDR1 SGHTA, CDR2 FQGNSA. The CDR3 here is CASSLGQPGQPQHF. CDR3 DNA: TGTGCCAGCAGCTTAGGACAGCCCGGGCAGCCCCAGCATTTT.

This rearrangement joins TRBV7-2 to TRBJ2-2; possibly TRBD2 for D (5 bases). The V gene lost 2 bases and the J gene lost 7 bases, with 11 bases spanning the gap. The CDR3 sequence is 14 residues long. Germline CDR1 and CDR2: SGHTA and FQGNSA. The CDR3 is CASSLTGGGGELFF. The CDR3 region has the DNA TGTGCCAGCAGCTTAACCGGTGGAGGCGGGGAGCTGTTTTTT.

This clone was counted at least ten times. This sequence joins TRBV19 and TRBJ2-1; D gene unclear. Germline CDR1 and CDR2: LNHDA and SQIVND (reference sequence). Trimming took off 4 bases at V and 10 bases at J, with 14 bases between the two ends. The CDR3 runs 13 residues. CDR3 in amino acids: CASSTGRSREQFF. The CDR3, as DNA: TGTGCCAGTAGTACAGGTCGCAGCAGGGAGCAGTTCTTC.

This sequence joins TRBV9 and TRBJ2-1; TRBD1 matches 7 bases. Unmatched junction bases numbered 8, after V lost 4 bases and J lost 4 bases. Germline V lookup: CDR1 SGDLS, CDR2 YYNGEE. This CDR3 has 15 amino acids. Here the CDR3 reads CASSTEGAVYNEQFF. Here the CDR3 DNA reads TGTGCCAGCAGCACCGAGGGGGCGGTTTACAATGAGCAGTTCTTC.